Presented here are 19 T cell receptor beta chains from one specimen sequenced in a study of cytomegalovirus exposure and HLA in healthy donors. Sequencing used immunoSEQ multiplex PCR; TCRdb keeps in-frame clones, though not all of them. The sample comprises 200,000 to 250,000 clones, 87% of which are singletons, and about 2% rests with the top ten. The sequenced sample consisted of PBMCs. These receptors originate from a woman younger than 30 in good health and CMV-seropositive.

J is TRBJ2-7 and V is TRBV5-4; TRBD1 matches 11 bases. V was clipped by 4 bases and J by 1 base; unmatched bases: 7. From germline, CDR1 is SGHNT and CDR2 YYREEE (reference sequence). The CDR3 consists of 16 residues. The CDR3 DNA sequence: TGTGCCAGCAGCCTCGTGGGACAGGGGGATTCCTACGAGCAGTACTTC. Protein: CASSLVGQGDSYEQYF.

The chain recombines TRBV30 with TRBJ2-5, with 14 bases lining up with TRBD2. The CDR3 spans 20 residues. The ends lost 4 bases at V and 3 bases at J; junction bases unmatched: 19. From germline, CDR1 is GTSNPN and CDR2 SVGIG (reference sequence). CDR3 amino acids: CAWTLGLAGEEFNLKETQYF. In DNA, the CDR3 is TGTGCCTGGACCCTGGGACTAGCGGGAGAGGAGTTCAACTTGAAAGAGACCCAGTACTTC.

The chain recombines TRBV2 with TRBJ1-1; maybe TRBD1 (5 bases). Germline loops: CDR1 SNHLY, CDR2 FYNNEI. The V and J ends lost 3 bases and 3 bases respectively, with 14 bases between them. The CDR3 runs to 15 residues. The CDR3 nucleotides read TGTGCCAGCAGTGACAGCGGGGCGTTTGACACTGAAGCTTTCTTT. Translation: CASSDSGAFDTEAFF. Drawing the rest from reference TRBV2 and TRBJ1-1, the complete variable domain is EPEVTQTPSHQVTQMGQEVILRCVPISNHLYFYWYRQILGQKVEFLVSFYNNEISEKSEIFDDQFSVERPDGSNFTLKIRSTKLEDSAMYFCASSDSGAFDTEAFFGQGTRLTVV.

The genes are TRBV9 and TRBJ1-2, with D possibly matching TRBD1 (5 bases). Germline loops: CDR1 SGDLS, CDR2 YYNGEE. The V gene lost 0 bases and the J gene lost 6 bases, with 15 bases spanning the gap. The CDR3 runs 15 residues. The CDR3 sequence is CASSVAAGFDDGYTF. CDR3 nucleotide sequence: TGTGCCAGCAGCGTAGCGGCAGGGTTTGATGATGGCTACACCTTC.

The V and J genes are TRBV27 and TRBJ1-2, with D perhaps TRBD1 (5 bases). Germline-derived CDR1 and CDR2 are MNHEY and SMNVEV (reference sequence). The CDR3 extends over 18 amino acids. V lost 3 bases and J 2 bases, leaving 22 bases between the germline ends. CDR3 bases: TGTGCCAGCAGTTTTTCTGTACAGGCCTACTCAAGGAACTATGGCTACACCTTC. Encoded protein: CASSFSVQAYSRNYGYTF.

The genes are TRBV6-5 and TRBJ2-7, with D possibly being TRBD1 (6 bases). Germline CDR1 MNHEY, CDR2 SVGAGI. The CDR3 contains 14 residues. V shed 5 bases and J shed 0 bases, with 11 bases lying between them. CDR3 coding DNA: TGTGCCAGCAGTACGGGACACAGCTCCTACGAGCAGTACTTC. Encoded protein: CASSTGHSSYEQYF.

This clone has just one count. The chain uses TRBV2 and TRBJ1-4, with 7 bases fitting TRBD1. This CDR3 region has 17 residues. Germline loops: CDR1 SNHLY, CDR2 FYNNEI. The junction had 6 bases not matched to a gene; V was cut back by 2 bases and J by 0 bases. The CDR3 region is CASSENPTGATNEKLFF. The CDR3 bases are TGTGCCAGCAGTGAAAACCCCACAGGGGCAACTAATGAAAAACTGTTTTTT.

This clone was seen once. V is TRBV18 and J is TRBJ1-5; 9 bases are a match to TRBD1. The CDR3 length is 15 residues. Germline CDR1 reads KGHSH; CDR2 reads LQKENI. J lost 2 bases, V lost 5 bases, and 4 bases had no gene match. In nucleotides, the CDR3 is TGTGCCAGCTCATCGGACAGGGGTGGCAATCAGCCCCAGCATTTT. It yields the protein CASSSDRGGNQPQHF. The complete variable domain, with remaining parts taken from reference TRBV18 and TRBJ1-5, reads NAGVMQNPRHLVRRRGQEARLRCSPMKGHSHVYWYRQLPEEGLKFMVYLQKENIIDESGMPKERFSAEFPKEGPSILRIQQVVRGDSAAYFCASSSDRGGNQPQHFGDGTRLSIL.

The chain joins TRBV10-1 to TRBJ1-4; D gene unclear. The CDR3 is 13 residues long. Germline V lookup: CDR1 WNHNN, CDR2 SYGVQD (reference sequence). Trimming pared 4 bases from V and 4 bases from J, leaving 7 bases between. CDR3 nucleotide sequence: TGCGCCAGCAGTGTGAGATTTAATGAAAAACTGTTTTTT. Translated: CASSVRFNEKLFF.

The rearrangement uses TRBV27 and TRBJ2-3; D uncertain. V lost 7 bases and J 1 base, leaving 15 bases between the germline ends. Germline V gene data show CDR1 as MNHEY and CDR2 as SMNVEV (reference sequence). The CDR3 is 15 residues long. In DNA, the CDR3 is TGTGCCAGCACCCCGTCAGTGTTCGGCACAGATACGCAGTATTTT. Protein sequence: CASTPSVFGTDTQYF.

This rearrangement joins TRBV5-4 to TRBJ2-5; possibly TRBD1 for D (5 bases). The CDR3 covers 16 residues. V lost 1 base to trimming and J lost 2 bases, with 15 bases between them. CDR1 is SGHNT, CDR2 YYREEE, per germline (reference sequence). For the CDR3, the DNA is TGTGCCAGCAGCTTGATGGGGATGGGGCTTCAAGAGACCCAGTACTTC. Translation: CASSLMGMGLQETQYF.

This clone appeared a single time. The chain joins TRBV7-9 to TRBJ2-5; D is ambiguous. V lost 1 base and J lost 4, with 10 bases in between. In germline, CDR1 is SEHNR, CDR2 FQNEAQ (reference sequence). The CDR3 spans 14 residues. The CDR3 loop reads CASSLGGSRETQYF. The CDR3 DNA sequence: TGTGCCAGCAGCTTAGGCGGTAGCAGAGAGACCCAGTACTTC.

This clone has a single count. CDR3 sequence reads: CASSAGTGAYNEQFF. As DNA, the CDR3 is TGTGCCAGCTCAGCCGGGACAGGGGCCTACAATGAGCAGTTCTTC. The chain uses TRBV18 and TRBJ2-1, with TRBD1 identical over 10 bases. Germline values: CDR1 KGHSH, CDR2 LQKENI. The CDR3 is made up of 15 amino acids. With 5 bases clipped from V and 2 bases from J, the junction kept 3 bases outside the gene matches.

The chain is built from TRBV28 and TRBJ1-5; no clear D gene. V lost 2 bases and J lost 6, with 11 bases in between. The CDR3 has 14 amino acids. Germline CDR1 and CDR2: MDHEN and SYDVKM. The CDR3 DNA is TGTGCCAGCAGTTTAACGGGTATAGGTCAGCCCCAGCATTTT. It specifies CASSLTGIGQPQHF.

The DNA of the CDR3 is TGCGCCAGCAGCCCTGTACCGGGACTAGCGGGAGAGCCGGGGAATGAGCAGTTCTTC. Its translation is CASSPVPGLAGEPGNEQFF. V gene TRBV4-1 combines with J gene TRBJ2-1; 14 nucleotides line up with TRBD2. With 4 bases clipped from V and 7 bases from J, the junction kept 15 bases outside the gene matches. CDR1 and CDR2 from the germline V gene are MGHRA and YSYEKL. This CDR3 is 19 amino acids long.

The chain couples TRBV14 to TRBJ2-7; 8 bases match TRBD2. Trimming cost V 1 base and J 3 bases; bases outside gene matches: 17. Germline CDR1 SGHDN, CDR2 FVKESK. CDR3 size: 19 residues. The DNA of the CDR3 is TGTGCCAGCAGCCAAGTTGGGGGACTAGAAGTTTTAGGGGACTACGAGCAGTACTTC. Translating it yields CASSQVGGLEVLGDYEQYF.

The chain has TRBV7-9 and TRBJ1-5, with a weak D call TRBD1 (6 bases). With 2 bases removed from V and 9 bases from J, the gap between germline ends came to 14 bases. There are 14 residues in the CDR3. Germline V lookup: CDR1 SEHNR, CDR2 FQNEAQ (reference sequence). The CDR3 nucleotides read TGTGCCAGCAGCTTAACAGGGATAGGTCCGCCCCAGCATTTT. It translates to CASSLTGIGPPQHF.

The V call is TRBV19, the J call TRBJ2-2, with 9 bases aligning to TRBD1. The CDR3 runs to 16 residues. V lost 4 bases and J lost 4; bases outside the gene matches: 7. Germline V gives CDR1 LNHDA, CDR2 SQIVND (reference sequence). The chain's CDR3 is CASSRGTGSFTGELFF. The CDR3 DNA follows: TGTGCCAGTAGTAGAGGGACAGGGTCGTTCACCGGGGAGCTGTTTTTT. The full variable domain, rest sourced from reference TRBV19 and TRBJ2-2, is DGGITQSPKYLFRKEGQNVTLSCEQNLNHDAMYWYRQDPGQGLRLIYYSQIVNDFQKGDIAEGYSVSREKKESFPLTVTSAQKNPTAFYLCASSRGTGSFTGELFFGEGSRLTVL.

The chain recombines TRBV28 with TRBJ1-1, with D perhaps TRBD1 (5 bases). The V gene lost 10 bases and the J gene lost 3 bases, with 15 bases spanning the gap. The CDR3 covers 13 residues. Germline values: CDR1 MDHEN, CDR2 SYDVKM. CDR3 sequence (DNA): TGTGCCACCTCCAGGGAACAAGACACTGAAGCTTTCTTT. Amino acid sequence: CATSREQDTEAFF.